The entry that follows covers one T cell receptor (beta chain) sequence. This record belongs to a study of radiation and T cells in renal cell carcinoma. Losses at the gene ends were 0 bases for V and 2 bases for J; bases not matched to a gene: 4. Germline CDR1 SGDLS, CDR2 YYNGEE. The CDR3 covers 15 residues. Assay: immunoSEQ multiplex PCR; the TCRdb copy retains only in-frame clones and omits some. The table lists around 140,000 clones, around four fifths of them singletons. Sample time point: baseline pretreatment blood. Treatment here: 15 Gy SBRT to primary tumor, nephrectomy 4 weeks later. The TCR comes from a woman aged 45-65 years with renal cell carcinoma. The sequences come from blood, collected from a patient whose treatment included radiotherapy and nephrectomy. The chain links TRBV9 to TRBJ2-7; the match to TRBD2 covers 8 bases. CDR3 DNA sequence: TGTGCCAGCAGCGTAGGTACTAGCGGACCCTACGAGCAGTACTTC. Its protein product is CASSVGTSGPYEQYF.